These 18 T cell receptor beta chains came from one sample sequenced in a study of CD8+CD57+ T cells in acquired aplastic anemia. According to the study, genomic DNA was the template for TCR beta VDJ and CDR3 profiling. Each CDR3 protein gets one entry after TCRdb re-called the reads with MiXCR. The table has 200,000 to 300,000 distinct CDR3 sequences, approximately 79% seen once. Only patients with CD8+CD57+ cell expansion on flow cytometry were chosen for sequencing. What was sequenced was sorted CD4+, CD8+, or CD8+CD57+ T cells (not recorded which) from PBMCs. These receptors were taken from a human donor with aplastic anemia.

The chain has TRBV7-8 and TRBJ2-1, with a possible D match to TRBD2 (5 bases). The CDR3 has 15 residues. CDR1 is SGHVS, CDR2 FQNEAQ, per germline. Trimming left V 0 bases short and J 12 bases short, with 18 bases between. The CDR3 loop reads CASSLAGGPVKGQFF. CDR3 DNA: TGTGCCAGCAGCTTAGCAGGAGGTCCCGTTAAGGGGCAGTTCTTC. Looking up the rest from reference TRBV7-8 and TRBJ2-1 gives the full variable domain: GAGVSQSPRYKVAKRGQDVALRCDPISGHVSLFWYQQALGQGPEFLTYFQNEAQLDKSGLPSDRFFAERPEGSVSTLKIQRTQQEDSAVYLCASSLAGGPVKGQFFGPGTRLTVL.

The chain combines TRBV7-9 with TRBJ1-2; D perhaps matches TRBD1 (6 bases). The germline gives CDR1 SEHNR, CDR2 FQNEAQ (reference sequence). The CDR3 runs to 16 residues. V lost 5 bases and J lost 11, with 27 bases in between. CDR3 sequence: CASSAETGGQETEYTF. The DNA of the CDR3 is TGTGCCAGCAGCGCCGAGACAGGCGGGCAAGAGACCGAGTACACCTTC.

On this clonotype itself: A junction boundary mismatches the germline segment, possibly from a read error. The chain is built from TRBV7-3 and TRBJ2-7; TRBD1 might be the D (6 bases). Germline V gene sequence: CDR1 SGHTA, CDR2 FQGTGA. This CDR3 has 14 amino acids. CDR3: CASSVQGKAHDQYF. In DNA form, the CDR3 reads TGTGCCAGCAGCGTACAGGGTAAAGCGCACGACCAGTACTTC.

Comment on this clonotype: The CDR3 does not close with the conserved phenylalanine or tryptophan, likely indicating a read error. The DNA is left out, because the CDR3 cannot be placed on it with certainty; the CDR3 is given as TCRdb lists it. V and J are TRBV7-2 and TRBJ2-3; the D segment call TRBD1 is taken from the table without a DNA check. The germline V gene encodes CDR1 SGHTA and CDR2 FQGNSA. The length of the CDR3 is 13 amino acids, counting both ends. CDR3 protein: CASSEDRGLTKYQ.

The J gene is TRBJ2-1, the V gene TRBV15, with D maybe TRBD2 (5 bases). Looked up from germline, CDR1 is LNHNV and CDR2 is YYDKDF (reference sequence). V was cut by 10 bases and J by 12 bases, with 28 bases left in between. The CDR3 is 15 residues long. Here the CDR3 reads CASSRASRASDTQFF. The CDR3, as DNA: TGTGCCAGCAGTAGAGCTAGCAGAGCCTCAGATACGCAGTTCTTC.

A note on this clonotype: No conserved phenylalanine or tryptophan is present at the end of the CDR3, so a read error is the likely explanation. Because the CDR3's place on the DNA is in doubt, the DNA is left out and the CDR3 is given as listed by TCRdb. The V and J genes are TRBV7-9 and TRBJ2-3; the table's TRBD1 call for D was not verified on the DNA. Germline loops: CDR1 SEHNR, CDR2 FQNEAQ (reference sequence). Inclusive of both ends, the CDR3 amounts to 13 amino acids. CDR3 protein: CASSAPPRDRSVA.

The chain recombines TRBV9 with TRBJ1-1; perhaps TRBD1 as D (5 bases). The CDR3 consists of 16 residues. The V gene lost 1 base and the J gene lost 3 bases, with 16 bases spanning the gap. Germline V CDR1 and CDR2: SGDLS, YYNGEE. In DNA form, the CDR3 reads TGTGCCAGCAGCGTAAGTGGGACGGTGGGAGACACTGAAGCTTTCTTT. Amino acid sequence: CASSVSGTVGDTEAFF.

Of note for this clonotype: Lacking the conserved final phenylalanine or tryptophan, this CDR3 likely reflects a read error. The DNA is omitted, as the CDR3 cannot be located on it reliably, and the CDR3 follows TCRdb's listing. This rearrangement joins TRBV7-2 to TRBJ2-4; TRBD2, the table's D call, lacks a check against the DNA. The CDR3 spans 12 residues, counting both ends. The germline gives CDR1 SGHTA, CDR2 FQGNSA. The CDR3 loop reads CASGPAGKSQYS.

In this sample, this clonotype turned up a few times. The chain combines TRBV11-2 with TRBJ2-3; possibly TRBD1 or TRBD2 for D (5 bases each). Trimming stripped 5 bases from V and 5 bases from J, with 14 bases between. Per germline, CDR1 SGHAT and CDR2 FQNNGV. The CDR3 has 14 amino acids. CDR3 sequence reads: CASSPGTRGDTQYF. CDR3 DNA: TGTGCCAGCAGCCCCGGGACCCGTGGAGATACGCAGTATTTT.

V and J are TRBV7-8 and TRBJ2-1, with TRBD2 as a possible D gene (6 bases). Trimming took 8 bases from V and 13 from J, leaving 30 bases between them. Germline V CDR1 and CDR2: SGHVS, FQNEAQ. There are 16 residues in the CDR3. The CDR3 sequence is CASLGPTRELYFEQFF. The CDR3 DNA reads TGTGCCAGCTTAGGCCCGACCCGGGAGCTGTACTTTGAACAGTTCTTC.

In regard to this clonotype: Germline and junction disagree at one end, which may indicate a read error. V gene TRBV7-9 combines with J gene TRBJ2-5; a possible D gene is TRBD2 (5 bases). This CDR3 comprises 14 residues. Per germline, CDR1 SEHNR and CDR2 FQNEAQ (reference sequence). CDR3 sequence: CASSLVPGELIYGF. CDR3 DNA sequence: TGTGCCAGCAGCTTAGTACCCGGGGAGCTGATTTATGGATTC. Looking up the rest from reference TRBV7-9 and TRBJ2-5 gives the full variable domain: DTGVSQNPRHKITKRGQNVTFRCDPISEHNRLYWYRQTLGQGPEFLTYFQNEAQLEKSRLLSDRFSAERPKGSFSTLEIQRTEQGDSAMYLCASSLVPGELIYGFGPGTRLLVL.

V is TRBV5-8 and J is TRBJ2-5, with 8 nucleotides matching TRBD1. Losses at the gene ends were 4 bases for V and 3 bases for J; bases not matched to a gene: 2. The CDR3 extends over 13 amino acids. The V gene's germline CDR1 is SGHTS and CDR2 YDEGEE. The CDR3 coding sequence is TGTGCCAGCAGCCAGGGACAGGAAGAGACCCAGTACTTC. The encoded protein is CASSQGQEETQYF.

Here the CDR3 reads CASTLGRVPSGGEAFF. The DNA for the CDR3 is TGTGCCAGCACCCTAGGGAGGGTCCCCTCTGGGGGTGAAGCTTTCTTT. The rearrangement links TRBV7-6 to TRBJ1-1; weak D call: TRBD1 (5 bases). Trimming removed 7 bases at V and 7 bases at J, with 25 bases between. Germline V CDR1 and CDR2: SGHVS, FNYEAQ. The CDR3 has 16 residues. The full variable domain, completed using reference TRBV7-6 and TRBJ1-1, is GAGVSQSPRYKVTKRGQDVALRCDPISGHVSLYWYRQALGQGPEFLTYFNYEAQQDKSGLPNDRFSAERPEGSISTLTIQRTEQRDSAMYRCASTLGRVPSGGEAFFGQGTRLTVV.

As regards this clonotype: A read error may produce the germline difference seen at one junction end. This chain links TRBV7-9 with TRBJ1-2; D is unclear. The CDR3 has 14 amino acids. CDR1 and CDR2 from the germline V gene are SEHNR and FQNEAQ (reference sequence). The CDR3 region is CASSPSGKGGWSKF. As DNA, the CDR3 is TGTGCCAGCAGCCCCTCGGGCAAGGGAGGTTGGTCCAAATTC.

A single count supports this clonotype. This chain uses TRBV5-5 with TRBJ2-3; no reliable D call. Germline V lookup: CDR1 SGHKS, CDR2 YYEKEE (reference sequence). The CDR3 spans 14 residues. The V and J ends lost 1 base and 3 bases respectively, with 9 bases between them. The DNA for the CDR3 is TGTGCCAGCAGCTTGAACAAGGGTACAGATACGCAGTATTTT. Its protein is CASSLNKGTDTQYF.

Regarding this clonotype: Since the CDR3 does not end with the conserved phenylalanine or tryptophan, this likely comes from a read error. The DNA is left out, because the CDR3 cannot be placed on it with certainty; the CDR3 is given as TCRdb lists it. CDR3 sequence: CATSWVPPGGNNQSFC. The V gene is TRBV15, the J gene TRBJ1-1; the table names TRBD1, a call not compared with the DNA. Ends included, the CDR3 has 16 residues. Germline assignment: CDR1 LNHNV and CDR2 YYDKDF (reference sequence).

V and J are TRBV5-6 and TRBJ2-4; D may match TRBD1 or TRBD2 (5 bases each). Looked up from germline, CDR1 is SGHDT and CDR2 is YYEEEE. The CDR3 length is 12 residues. With 0 bases removed from V and 11 bases from J, the gap between germline ends came to 9 bases. DNA of the CDR3: TGTGCCAGCAGCTTGGGGGGGAGCGTTCAGTACTTC. It codes for CASSLGGSVQYF.

For this clonotype: At one boundary the junction diverges from the germline segment, which might be a read error. The chain joins TRBV9 to TRBJ2-5; a weak D match, TRBD1 (6 bases). This CDR3 contains 14 residues. Germline-derived CDR1 and CDR2 are SGDLS and YYNGEE. CDR3: CATSRGSEQMTQDF. Written as DNA, the CDR3 is TGTGCCACCAGCAGGGGCAGCGAGCAAATGACCCAGGACTTC.